Presented here are 6 T cell receptor beta chains from one specimen sequenced in a study of T cells in Graves' hyperthyroidism and ophthalmopathy. The TCR beta CDR3 regions underwent amplification using RNA transcripts as the source. The HTBI primer set drove a first-round RT-PCR of the TCR CDR3. A single record per CDR3 protein comes from TCRdb applying MiXCR to the multiplex PCR reads. Seen here are 300,000 to 450,000 distinct CDR3 sequences, about a fifth observed once, and the top ten hold 35% to 50%. Sequencing was performed on blood. These receptors all come from a man between 18 and 35 years old with Graves' ophthalmopathy.

This clonotype was recorded a few times. This chain joins TRBV12-3 or TRBV12-4 and TRBJ2-2, with TRBD2 matching 14 bases. The CDR3 has 17 residues. Trimming took 5 bases from V and 1 from J; bases not matched to a gene: 3. This chain's CDR3 is CASSTTSGGVNTGELFF. CDR3 bases: TGTGCCAGCAGTACGACTAGCGGGGGGGTGAACACCGGGGAGCTGTTTTTT.

This clonotype was detected ten times or more. V and J are TRBV5-1 and TRBJ1-5, with D possibly matching TRBD1 (6 bases). V dropped 1 base and J dropped 3 bases, with 11 bases sitting between them. This CDR3 spans 15 amino acids. Germline CDR1 and CDR2: SGHRS and YFSETQ. CDR3 sequence: CASSLSGQVNQPQHF. For the CDR3, the DNA is TGCGCCAGCAGCTTGTCGGGACAAGTCAATCAGCCCCAGCATTTT.

This clonotype was counted between two and nine times. The gene calls are TRBV6-5 and TRBJ2-1; TRBD1 is a possible D gene (6 bases). In germline, CDR1 is MNHEY, CDR2 SVGAGI. This CDR3 comprises 13 residues. V shed 0 bases and J shed 14 bases, with 14 bases lying between them. CDR3 protein: CASSYSWQGLKFF. CDR3 in DNA: TGTGCCAGCAGTTACTCTTGGCAGGGGCTTAAGTTCTTC.

This clonotype was observed at least ten times. The V gene is TRBV2, the J gene TRBJ1-1; 7 bases line up with TRBD1. Germline loops: CDR1 SNHLY, CDR2 FYNNEI. The CDR3 is made up of 13 amino acids. Trimming cost V 10 bases and J 1 base; bases outside gene matches: 6. CDR3: CAIPRGPNTEAFF. The DNA for the CDR3 is TGTGCCATCCCTAGGGGGCCGAACACTGAAGCTTTCTTT.

In this sample, this clonotype turned up many times. The chain carries TRBV6-1 and TRBJ2-5; 9 bases agree with TRBD1. V was clipped by 5 bases and J by 5 bases; unmatched bases: 12. The germline V gene encodes CDR1 MNHNS and CDR2 SASEGT. The CDR3 loop spans 16 amino acids. CDR3 nucleotides: TGTGCCAGCAGTTACCGGACAGGGGCGGTGGGGGAGACCCAGTACTTC. Protein: CASSYRTGAVGETQYF.

This clonotype was recorded many times. The V and J genes are TRBV11-2 and TRBJ1-3; TRBD1 might be the D (6 bases). Germline CDR1 reads SGHAT; CDR2 reads FQNNGV. Trimming cost V 7 bases and J 4 bases, with 14 bases left between them. The CDR3 covers 14 residues. The CDR3 nucleotides read TGTGCCAGCACCCAATCGGGGGGCGGAAACACCATATATTTT. This translates into CASTQSGGGNTIYF.